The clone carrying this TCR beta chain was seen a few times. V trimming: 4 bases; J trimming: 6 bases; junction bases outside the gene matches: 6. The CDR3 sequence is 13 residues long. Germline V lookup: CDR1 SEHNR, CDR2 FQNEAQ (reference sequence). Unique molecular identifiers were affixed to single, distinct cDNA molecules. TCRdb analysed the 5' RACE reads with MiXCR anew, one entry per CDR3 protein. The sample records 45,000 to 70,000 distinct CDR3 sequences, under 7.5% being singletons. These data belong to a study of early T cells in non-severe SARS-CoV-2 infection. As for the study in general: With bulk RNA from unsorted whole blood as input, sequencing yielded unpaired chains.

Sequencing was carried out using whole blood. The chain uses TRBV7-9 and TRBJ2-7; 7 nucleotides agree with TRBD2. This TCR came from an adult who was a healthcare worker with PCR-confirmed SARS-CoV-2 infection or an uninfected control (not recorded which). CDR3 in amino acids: CASSSPGGFEQYF. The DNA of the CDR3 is TGTGCCAGCAGCTCACCGGGGGGATTCGAGCAGTACTTC.